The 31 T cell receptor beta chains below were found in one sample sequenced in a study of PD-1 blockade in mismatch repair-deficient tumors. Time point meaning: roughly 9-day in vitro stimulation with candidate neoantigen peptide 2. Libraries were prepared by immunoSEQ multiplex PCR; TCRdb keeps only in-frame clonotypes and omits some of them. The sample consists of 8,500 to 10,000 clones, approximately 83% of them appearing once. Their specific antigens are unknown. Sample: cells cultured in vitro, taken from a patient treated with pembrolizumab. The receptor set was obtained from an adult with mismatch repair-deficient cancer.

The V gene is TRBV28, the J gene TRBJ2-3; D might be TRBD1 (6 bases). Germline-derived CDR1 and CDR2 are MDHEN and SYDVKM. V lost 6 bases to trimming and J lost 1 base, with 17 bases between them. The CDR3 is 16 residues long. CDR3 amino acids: CASREQGYLRTDTQYF. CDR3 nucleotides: TGTGCCAGCAGGGAACAGGGATATTTGCGCACAGATACGCAGTATTTT.

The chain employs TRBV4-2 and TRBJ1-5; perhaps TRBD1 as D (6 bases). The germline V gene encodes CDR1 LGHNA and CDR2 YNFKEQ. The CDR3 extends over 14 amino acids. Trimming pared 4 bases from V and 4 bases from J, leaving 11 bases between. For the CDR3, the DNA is TGTGCCAGCAGCCCCCGACAGGAAAATCAGCCCCAGCATTTT. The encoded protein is CASSPRQENQPQHF.

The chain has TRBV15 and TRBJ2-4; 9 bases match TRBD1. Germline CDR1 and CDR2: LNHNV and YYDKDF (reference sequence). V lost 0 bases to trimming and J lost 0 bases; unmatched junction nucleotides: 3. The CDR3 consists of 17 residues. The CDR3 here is CATSRDRTGVAKNIQYF. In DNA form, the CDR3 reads TGTGCCACCAGCAGAGATCGGACAGGGGTAGCCAAAAACATTCAGTACTTC.

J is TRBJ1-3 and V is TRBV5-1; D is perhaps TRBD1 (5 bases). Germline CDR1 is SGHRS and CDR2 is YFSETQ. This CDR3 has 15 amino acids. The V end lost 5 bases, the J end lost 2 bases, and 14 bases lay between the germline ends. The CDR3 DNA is TGCGCCAGCAGTTCGACAGCAGGACCTGGAAACACCATATATTTT. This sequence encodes CASSSTAGPGNTIYF.

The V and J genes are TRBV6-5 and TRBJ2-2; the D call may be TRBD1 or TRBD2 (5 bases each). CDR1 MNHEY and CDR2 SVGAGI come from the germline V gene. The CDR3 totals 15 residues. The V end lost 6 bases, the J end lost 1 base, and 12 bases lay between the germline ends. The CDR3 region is CASSVRGVNTGELFF. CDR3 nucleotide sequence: TGTGCCAGCAGCGTGAGGGGCGTGAACACCGGGGAGCTGTTTTTT.

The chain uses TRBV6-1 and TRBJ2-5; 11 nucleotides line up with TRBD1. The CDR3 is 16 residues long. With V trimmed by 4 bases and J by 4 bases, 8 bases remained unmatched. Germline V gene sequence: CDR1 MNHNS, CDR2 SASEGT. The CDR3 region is CASSGWTGGMGETQYF. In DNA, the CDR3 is TGTGCCAGCAGTGGATGGACAGGGGGCATGGGAGAGACCCAGTACTTC.

CDR3 DNA: TGCAGCGTTGCCGGGGCTAGCGGGAGTAACACAGATACGCAGTATTTT. Its translation is CSVAGASGSNTDTQYF. The chain has TRBV29-1 and TRBJ2-3; the match to TRBD2 covers 10 bases. The trim removed 4 bases at V and 2 bases at J, leaving 9 bases unmatched. The CDR3 has 16 amino acids. CDR1 SQVTM and CDR2 ANQGSEA come from the germline V gene.

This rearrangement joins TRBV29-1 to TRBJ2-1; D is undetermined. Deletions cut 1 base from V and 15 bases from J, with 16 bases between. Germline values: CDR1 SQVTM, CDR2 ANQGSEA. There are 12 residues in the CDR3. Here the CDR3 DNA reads TGCAGCGTTGAAGTATCGTCCGACTCTCGGTTCTTC. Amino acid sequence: CSVEVSSDSRFF.

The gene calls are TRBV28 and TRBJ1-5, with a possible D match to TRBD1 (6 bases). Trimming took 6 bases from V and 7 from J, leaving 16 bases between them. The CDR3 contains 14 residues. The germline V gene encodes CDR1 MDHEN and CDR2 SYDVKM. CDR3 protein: CASRFQGNGQPQHF. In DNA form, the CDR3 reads TGTGCCAGCAGATTCCAGGGGAACGGACAGCCCCAGCATTTT.

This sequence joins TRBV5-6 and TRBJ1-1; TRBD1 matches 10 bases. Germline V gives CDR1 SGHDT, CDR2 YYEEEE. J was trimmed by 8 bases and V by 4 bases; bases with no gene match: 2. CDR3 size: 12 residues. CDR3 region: CASSADRGEAFF. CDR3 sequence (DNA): TGTGCCAGCAGCGCGGACAGGGGGGAAGCTTTCTTT.

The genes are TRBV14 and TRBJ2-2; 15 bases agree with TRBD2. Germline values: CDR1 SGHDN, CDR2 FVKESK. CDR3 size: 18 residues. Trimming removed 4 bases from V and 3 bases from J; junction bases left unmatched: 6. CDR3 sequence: CASSLWTSGRADTGELFF. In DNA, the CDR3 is TGTGCCAGCAGCCTCTGGACTAGCGGGAGGGCGGACACCGGGGAGCTGTTTTTT.

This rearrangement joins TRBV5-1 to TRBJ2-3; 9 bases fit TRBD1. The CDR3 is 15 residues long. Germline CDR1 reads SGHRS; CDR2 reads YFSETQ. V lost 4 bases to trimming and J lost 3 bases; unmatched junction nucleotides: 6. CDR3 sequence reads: CASSLGTGRTDTQYF. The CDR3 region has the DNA TGCGCCAGCAGCCTAGGGACAGGGAGGACAGATACGCAGTATTTT.

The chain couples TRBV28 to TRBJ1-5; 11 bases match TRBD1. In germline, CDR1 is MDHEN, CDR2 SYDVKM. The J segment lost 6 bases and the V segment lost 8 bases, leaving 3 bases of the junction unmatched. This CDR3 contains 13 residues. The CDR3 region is CASLDRGLQPQHF. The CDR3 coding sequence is TGTGCCAGCCTGGACAGGGGGCTTCAGCCCCAGCATTTT.

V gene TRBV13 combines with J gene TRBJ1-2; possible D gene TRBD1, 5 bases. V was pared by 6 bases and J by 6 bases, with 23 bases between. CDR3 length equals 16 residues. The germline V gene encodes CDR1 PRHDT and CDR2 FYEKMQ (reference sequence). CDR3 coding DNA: TGTGCCAGCAGTCTACGGGACTTCCTGAGGGTAGATGGCTACACCTTC. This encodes CASSLRDFLRVDGYTF.

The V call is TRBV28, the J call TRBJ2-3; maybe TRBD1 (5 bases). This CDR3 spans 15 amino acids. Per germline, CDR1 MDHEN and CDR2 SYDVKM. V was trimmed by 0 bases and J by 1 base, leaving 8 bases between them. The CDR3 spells CASSLWVQGTDTQYF. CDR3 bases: TGTGCCAGCAGTTTATGGGTACAGGGCACAGATACGCAGTATTTT. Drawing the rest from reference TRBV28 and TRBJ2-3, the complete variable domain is DVKVTQSSRYLVKRTGEKVFLECVQDMDHENMFWYRQDPGLGLRLIYFSYDVKMKEKGDIPEGYSVSREKKERFSLILESASTNQTSMYLCASSLWVQGTDTQYFGPGTRLTVL.

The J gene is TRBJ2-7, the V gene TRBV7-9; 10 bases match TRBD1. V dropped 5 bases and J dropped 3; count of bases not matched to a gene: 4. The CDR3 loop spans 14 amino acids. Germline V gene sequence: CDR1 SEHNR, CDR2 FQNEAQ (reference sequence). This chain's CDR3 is CASSPGQGNYEQYF. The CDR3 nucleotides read TGTGCCAGCAGCCCGGGACAGGGGAACTACGAGCAGTACTTC.

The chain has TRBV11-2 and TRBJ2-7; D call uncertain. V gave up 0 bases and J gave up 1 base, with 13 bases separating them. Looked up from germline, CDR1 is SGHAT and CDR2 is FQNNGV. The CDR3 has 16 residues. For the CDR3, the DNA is TGTGCCAGCAGCTTAGACCAAGCAGGATCATCCTACGAGCAGTACTTC. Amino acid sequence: CASSLDQAGSSYEQYF.

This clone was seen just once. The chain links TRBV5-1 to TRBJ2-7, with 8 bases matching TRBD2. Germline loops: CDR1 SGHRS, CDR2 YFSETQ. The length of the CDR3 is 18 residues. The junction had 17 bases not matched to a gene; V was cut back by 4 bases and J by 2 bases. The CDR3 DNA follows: TGCGCCAGCAGCCCTTTTTGGAGAGCGGGAGACATAACCTACGAGCAGTACTTC. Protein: CASSPFWRAGDITYEQYF.

In DNA form, the CDR3 reads TGTGCCAGCAGTGAAGAGGGGACGACTGAAGCTTTCTTT. It codes for CASSEEGTTEAFF. V gene TRBV6-1 combines with J gene TRBJ1-1; a weak D match, TRBD1 (5 bases). Trimming cost V 1 base and J 5 bases, with 8 bases left between them. This CDR3 contains 13 residues. CDR1 MNHNS and CDR2 SASEGT come from the germline V gene.

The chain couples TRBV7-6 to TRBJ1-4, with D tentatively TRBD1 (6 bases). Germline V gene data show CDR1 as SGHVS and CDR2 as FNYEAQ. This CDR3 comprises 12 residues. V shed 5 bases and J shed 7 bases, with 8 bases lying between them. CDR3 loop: CASSIRGEKLFF. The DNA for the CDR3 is TGTGCCAGCAGCATCAGGGGTGAAAAACTGTTTTTT.

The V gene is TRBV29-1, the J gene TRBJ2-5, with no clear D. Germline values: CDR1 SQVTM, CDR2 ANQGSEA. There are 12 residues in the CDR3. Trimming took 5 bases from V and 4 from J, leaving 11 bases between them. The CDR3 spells CSVRVVGETQYF. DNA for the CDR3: TGCAGCGTTCGGGTTGTAGGAGAGACCCAGTACTTC.

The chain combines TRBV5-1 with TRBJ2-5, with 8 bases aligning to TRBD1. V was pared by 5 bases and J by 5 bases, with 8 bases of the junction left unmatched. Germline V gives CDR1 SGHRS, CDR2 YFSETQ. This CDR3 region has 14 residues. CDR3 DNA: TGCGCCAGCAGTTCCGGACAGGGCAGGGAGACCCAGTACTTC. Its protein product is CASSSGQGRETQYF. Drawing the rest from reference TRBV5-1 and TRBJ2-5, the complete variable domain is KAGVTQTPRYLIKTRGQQVTLSCSPISGHRSVSWYQQTPGQGLQFLFEYFSETQRNKGNFPGRFSGRQFSNSRSEMNVSTLELGDSALYLCASSSGQGRETQYFGPGTRLLVL.

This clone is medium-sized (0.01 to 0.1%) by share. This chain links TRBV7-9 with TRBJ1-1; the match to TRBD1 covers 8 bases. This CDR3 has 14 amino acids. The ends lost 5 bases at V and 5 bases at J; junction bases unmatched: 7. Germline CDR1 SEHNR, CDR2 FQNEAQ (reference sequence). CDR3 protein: CASSQRQGRTEAFF. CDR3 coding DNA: TGTGCCAGCAGCCAGCGACAGGGGCGGACTGAAGCTTTCTTT.

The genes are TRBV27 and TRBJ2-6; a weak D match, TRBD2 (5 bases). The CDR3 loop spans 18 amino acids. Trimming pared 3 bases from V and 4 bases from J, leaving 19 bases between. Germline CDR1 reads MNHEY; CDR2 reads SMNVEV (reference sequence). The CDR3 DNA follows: TGTGCCAGCAGTTTCGGGGATCTAAGAGGCTCGGGGGCCAACGTCCTGACTTTC. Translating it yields CASSFGDLRGSGANVLTF.

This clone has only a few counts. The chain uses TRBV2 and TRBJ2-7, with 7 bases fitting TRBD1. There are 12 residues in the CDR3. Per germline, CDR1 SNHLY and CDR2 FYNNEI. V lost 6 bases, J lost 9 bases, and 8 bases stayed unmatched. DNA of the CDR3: TGTGCCAGCAGAGCAACAGGGGATCCGCAGTACTTC. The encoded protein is CASRATGDPQYF.

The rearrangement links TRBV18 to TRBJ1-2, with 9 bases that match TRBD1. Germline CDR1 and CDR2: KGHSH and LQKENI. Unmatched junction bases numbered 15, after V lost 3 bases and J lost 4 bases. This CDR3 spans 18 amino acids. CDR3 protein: CASSPDFMDRGGSYGYTF. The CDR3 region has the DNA TGTGCCAGCTCACCGGATTTTATGGACAGGGGTGGGAGCTATGGCTACACCTTC.

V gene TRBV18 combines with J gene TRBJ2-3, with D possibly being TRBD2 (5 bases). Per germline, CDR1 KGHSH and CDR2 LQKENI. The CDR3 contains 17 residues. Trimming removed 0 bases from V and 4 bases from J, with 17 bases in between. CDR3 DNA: TGTGCCAGCTCACCACCGAATACGGGGAGCAGGTCAGATACGCAGTATTTT. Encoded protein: CASSPPNTGSRSDTQYF. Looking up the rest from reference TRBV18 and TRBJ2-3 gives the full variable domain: NAGVMQNPRHLVRRRGQEARLRCSPMKGHSHVYWYRQLPEEGLKFMVYLQKENIIDESGMPKERFSAEFPKEGPSILRIQQVVRGDSAAYFCASSPPNTGSRSDTQYFGPGTRLTVL.

CDR3 in DNA: TGTGCCACCGTGCATCCGCGAAATGAGCAGTTCTTC. This encodes CATVHPRNEQFF. The chain employs TRBV19 and TRBJ2-1; D not resolved. The CDR3 spans 12 residues. Germline V gene lookup returns CDR1 LNHDA and CDR2 SQIVND (reference sequence). Deletions cut 10 bases from V and 7 bases from J, with 14 bases between.

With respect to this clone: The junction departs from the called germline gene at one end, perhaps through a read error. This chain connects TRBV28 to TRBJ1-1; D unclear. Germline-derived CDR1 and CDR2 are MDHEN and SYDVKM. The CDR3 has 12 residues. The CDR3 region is CASSLQNAEAFF. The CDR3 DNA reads TGTGCCAGCAGTTTACAGAACGCTGAAGCTTTCTTT.

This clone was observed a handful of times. The CDR3 spells CSVLRGLASSTDTQYF. In DNA, the CDR3 is TGCAGCGTCCTACGCGGACTAGCGTCTAGCACAGATACGCAGTATTTT. The chain links TRBV29-1 to TRBJ2-3; 9 positions match TRBD2. The CDR3 totals 16 residues. Germline values: CDR1 SQVTM, CDR2 ANQGSEA. V trimming: 6 bases; J trimming: 0 bases; junction bases outside the gene matches: 10.

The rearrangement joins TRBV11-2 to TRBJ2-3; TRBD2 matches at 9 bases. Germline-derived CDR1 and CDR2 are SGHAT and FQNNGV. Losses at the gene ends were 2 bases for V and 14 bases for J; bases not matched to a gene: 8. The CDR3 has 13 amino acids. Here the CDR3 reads CASSLMREGPLYF. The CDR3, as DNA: TGTGCCAGCAGCTTAATGCGGGAGGGCCCCTTGTATTTT.